Each of the 20 T cell receptor beta chains below was sequenced from the same sample in a study of naive and memory T cell subsets (dated by TCRdb to 2016 to 2017). On the study overall, not on this receptor specifically: A few larger clonotypes were found in naive repertoires, especially CD8, and these larger clonotypes were possibly memory cells re-expressing CD45RA.

These receptors are not linked to any known antigen. Preparation of the library involved UMI-ligation and nested PCR. The sample was run on an Illumina MiSeq. The beta constant-region primer consisted of an equimolar mixture of two oligonucleotides that together covered TRBC1 and TRBC2. The ligated cDNA went through four rounds of PCR with nested alpha and beta constant-region primers together with the SP2 primer. Clones were called with MiXCR by TCRdb after fastp trimmed the public reads at Q25, and only in-frame beta chains were retained. All rows with the same CDR3 protein become a single entry with the most common DNA and genes. The sample includes 120,000 to 150,000 distinct CDR3 sequences, with 22% observed a single time. Around 0.11% of the sample is in the top ten clones. Input material: naive CD4+ T cells from blood. The sample's cell subset or site label, decoded: naive T cells, CD45RA high CD27+. These receptors all stem from a human donor in good health.

The rearrangement links TRBV6-5 to TRBJ2-1; 8 nucleotides line up with TRBD2. V trimming: 6 bases; J trimming: 4 bases; junction bases outside the gene matches: 8. The CDR3 runs to 15 residues. In germline, CDR1 is MNHEY, CDR2 SVGAGI. The CDR3 DNA reads as TGTGCCAGCAGACCTACTAGCGGCCTATACAATGAGCAGTTCTTC. Translation: CASRPTSGLYNEQFF.

The chain joins TRBV5-1 to TRBJ2-1; 8 bases fit TRBD1. The CDR3 loop spans 16 amino acids. V was pared by 1 base and J by 6 bases, with 9 bases of the junction left unmatched. Germline V CDR1 and CDR2: SGHRS, YFSETQ. CDR3 DNA: TGCGCCAGCAGCTTGTATTCCCCCGGGACAGGCAATGAGCAGTTCTTC. Amino acids: CASSLYSPGTGNEQFF.

DNA for the CDR3: TGCGCCAGCCTGCAAGGGGCCGAGGAGTTCTTC. Its translation is CASLQGAEEFF. The gene calls are TRBV5-1 and TRBJ2-1; D is perhaps TRBD1 (5 bases). V dropped 7 bases and J dropped 14 bases, with 16 bases sitting between them. This CDR3 contains 11 residues. CDR1 and CDR2 (germline): SGHRS, YFSETQ.

This rearrangement joins TRBV6-5 to TRBJ2-5; D unclear. The V end was cut by 6 bases, the J end by 2 bases, with 13 bases between. Germline values: CDR1 MNHEY, CDR2 SVGAGI. This CDR3 has 14 amino acids. Here the CDR3 DNA reads TGTGCCAGCAGCCGCATCGGAGTTCAAGAGACCCAGTACTTC. Protein: CASSRIGVQETQYF.

The sample holds a few counts of this clonotype. The chain links TRBV25-1 to TRBJ2-5, with TRBD2 matching over 7 bases. V was pared by 2 bases and J by 5 bases, with 8 bases of the junction left unmatched. The CDR3 runs 15 residues. From germline, CDR1 is MGHDK and CDR2 SYGVNS. The CDR3 DNA reads as TGTGCCAGCAGTGAAGTGCGGGAGTTCTCGGAGACCCAGTACTTC. Its translation: CASSEVREFSETQYF.

The V gene is TRBV18, the J gene TRBJ1-1; D remains unclear. The CDR3 length is 14 residues. Germline V CDR1 and CDR2: KGHSH, LQKENI. V lost 4 bases and J lost 0, with 9 bases in between. The CDR3 loop is CASSQQTLNTEAFF. The CDR3 nucleotides are TGTGCCAGCTCACAACAGACCTTGAACACTGAAGCTTTCTTT. The entire variable domain, with the rest obtained from reference TRBV18 and TRBJ1-1, is as follows: NAGVMQNPRHLVRRRGQEARLRCSPMKGHSHVYWYRQLPEEGLKFMVYLQKENIIDESGMPKERFSAEFPKEGPSILRIQQVVRGDSAAYFCASSQQTLNTEAFFGQGTRLTVV.

The chain combines TRBV6-6 with TRBJ2-7; 8 positions match TRBD1. The J segment lost 1 base and the V segment lost 8 bases, leaving 16 bases of the junction unmatched. The CDR3 loop spans 17 amino acids. The germline CDR1 and CDR2 sequences are MNHNY and SVGAGI (reference sequence). The DNA for the CDR3 is TGTGCCAGCGCAAATATCGGGACAGGTCCAATTTCCTACGAGCAGTACTTC. Translating it yields CASANIGTGPISYEQYF.

This rearrangement joins TRBV5-6 to TRBJ2-1, with 11 nucleotides matching TRBD2. The CDR3 consists of 16 residues. Germline CDR1 and CDR2: SGHDT and YYEEEE. J was trimmed by 6 bases and V by 3 bases; bases with no gene match: 8. This CDR3 is CASSSLLAGAPNEQFF. The CDR3 nucleotides are TGTGCCAGCAGCTCCTTACTAGCGGGAGCCCCCAATGAGCAGTTCTTC.

This clonotype has ten or more counts. The chain combines TRBV11-2 with TRBJ2-4, with D perhaps matching TRBD1 or TRBD2 (5 bases each). This CDR3 has 16 amino acids. Per germline, CDR1 SGHAT and CDR2 FQNNGV. Trimming removed 2 bases from V and 6 bases from J, with 17 bases in between. In nucleotides, the CDR3 is TGTGCCAGCAGCTTATCACCCTCCCCGAGGGGAAACATTCAGTACTTC. This gives the protein CASSLSPSPRGNIQYF.

This clonotype was seen a handful of times. The J gene is TRBJ2-7, the V gene TRBV29-1; D not certain. Per the germline V gene, CDR1 is SQVTM and CDR2 is ANQGSEA. V was cut by 0 bases and J by 4 bases, with 7 bases left in between. The length of the CDR3 is 12 residues. The CDR3: CSVEDFPYEQYF. The CDR3 DNA follows: TGCAGCGTTGAAGATTTCCCTTACGAGCAGTACTTC.

There are a few counts of this clonotype. The chain couples TRBV30 to TRBJ2-1; D remains ambiguous. V lost 7 bases and J 9 bases, leaving 19 bases between the germline ends. The CDR3 is 13 amino acids. The germline CDR1 and CDR2 sequences are GTSNPN and SVGIG (reference sequence). The CDR3 spells CAFTAYEYGEQFF. CDR3 bases: TGTGCCTTTACGGCGTATGAGTATGGTGAGCAGTTCTTC.

The V call is TRBV4-1, the J call TRBJ2-1; 9 positions match TRBD2. Trimming took 3 bases from V and 6 from J; bases not matched to a gene: 9. The germline CDR1 and CDR2 sequences are MGHRA and YSYEKL. CDR3 size: 16 residues. The CDR3 here is CASSHGLAGPRNEQFF. In DNA form, the CDR3 reads TGCGCCAGCAGCCATGGCCTAGCGGGGCCTCGCAATGAGCAGTTCTTC.

This clonotype occurred a few times. This chain joins TRBV18 and TRBJ1-1, with D tentatively TRBD1 (6 bases). The V end was cut by 5 bases, the J end by 0 bases, with 7 bases between. Germline V gene data show CDR1 as KGHSH and CDR2 as LQKENI. The CDR3 sequence is 13 residues long. The DNA of the CDR3 is TGTGCCAGCTCAACAGGGATGAACACTGAAGCTTTCTTT. Translated: CASSTGMNTEAFF.

About this clonotype itself: A single base separates this from a much larger clone, so it may be a read error. V and J are TRBV5-1 and TRBJ2-1; 11 nucleotides match TRBD2. Germline V lookup: CDR1 SGHRS, CDR2 YFSETQ. CDR3 length: 16 amino acids. The CDR3 region is CASSSQKTSGSDERFF. For the CDR3, the DNA is TGCGCCAGCAGCTCCCAAAAAACTAGCGGGAGTGATGAGCGGTTCTTC.

This clonotype has a count of ten or more. In nucleotides, the CDR3 is TGCAGCGCAGCAACTAATGAAAAACTGTTTTTT. Translating it yields CSAATNEKLFF. The chain is built from TRBV29-1 and TRBJ1-4; D is uncertain. Trimming took 7 bases from V and 0 from J, leaving 3 bases between them. The CDR3 has 11 amino acids. Looked up from germline, CDR1 is SQVTM and CDR2 is ANQGSEA.

The chain is built from TRBV12-3 or TRBV12-4 and TRBJ2-1; 8 bases map to TRBD1. The CDR3 spans 14 residues. V lost 6 bases, J lost 4 bases, and 5 bases stayed unmatched. CDR3 nucleotides: TGTGCCAGCAGGCCCGGGACAGGATACAATGAGCAGTTCTTC. Translating it yields CASRPGTGYNEQFF.

This clonotype was counted between two and nine times. The CDR3 DNA reads as TGTGCCAGCAGCGGACAGGCCCCCTACGAGCAGTACTTC. It yields the protein CASSGQAPYEQYF. The V call is TRBV28, the J call TRBJ2-7, with TRBD1 matching over 7 bases. Germline CDR1 MDHEN, CDR2 SYDVKM. The CDR3 loop spans 13 amino acids. Losses at the gene ends were 6 bases for V and 2 bases for J; bases not matched to a gene: 4. Looking up the rest from reference TRBV28 and TRBJ2-7 gives the full variable domain: DVKVTQSSRYLVKRTGEKVFLECVQDMDHENMFWYRQDPGLGLRLIYFSYDVKMKEKGDIPEGYSVSREKKERFSLILESASTNQTSMYLCASSGQAPYEQYFGPGTRLTVT.

The CDR3 nucleotides are TGTGCCAGCAGTGCACCTATCTACAATGAGCAGTTCTTC. Protein product: CASSAPIYNEQFF. This chain uses TRBV28 with TRBJ2-1; D remains ambiguous. The CDR3 is made up of 13 amino acids. Germline-derived CDR1 and CDR2 are MDHEN and SYDVKM. V lost 5 bases, J lost 3 bases, and 8 bases lay in between.

This clonotype was seen a handful of times. J is TRBJ2-3 and V is TRBV7-2, with TRBD2 matching over 14 bases. Trimming took 0 bases from V and 4 from J; bases not matched to a gene: 6. The CDR3 totals 18 residues. Per germline, CDR1 SGHTA and CDR2 FQGNSA. DNA for the CDR3: TGTGCCAGCAGCTTAGCCGGGGGGACTAGCGGGAGATCAGATACGCAGTATTTT. Its protein product is CASSLAGGTSGRSDTQYF.

This clonotype has more than one count but fewer than ten. The V call is TRBV18, the J call TRBJ1-1; D may be TRBD1 (6 bases). This CDR3 contains 14 residues. The V end was cut by 6 bases, the J end by 5 bases, with 16 bases between. CDR1 and CDR2 (germline): KGHSH, LQKENI. CDR3 loop: CASSDQSQGTEAFF. DNA of the CDR3: TGTGCCAGCTCTGACCAATCACAGGGAACTGAAGCTTTCTTT.